Sequencing of this T cell receptor (beta chain) was carried out in a study of cytomegalovirus exposure and HLA in healthy donors (dated by TCRdb to 2017 to 2019). Turning to the overall study: According to an earlier analysis of several hundred of the donors, about 190 million T cells yielded roughly 110 million unique TCR beta sequences and around 280 Gb of sequence data. An early release that covered about 640 HLA-typed donors contained 300 to 350 gigabases of sequencing data and approximately 85 million unique TCR sequences. Among the roughly 400 genotyped donors, 75% to 90% belonged to the genetic ancestry cluster associated with self-reported Caucasian donors. The study aimed to test whether signatures of past pathogen exposure could be identified by cataloging public T cell receptors. The study used immunosequencing to profile the T cell repertoires of some 600 subjects and linked those repertoires to cytomegalovirus serostatus. In addition to the first cohort of 650 to 750 subjects, a separate validation cohort of over 90 different subjects was used. High-throughput TCR immunosequencing, statistical association of individual TCRs with disease status, and machine learning were combined to predict cytomegalovirus infection status. A later analysis re-examined previously published TCR beta repertoires from roughly 720 donors and added high-resolution HLA genotyping to investigate patterns of TCR occurrence. Rather than using new phenotypic data, the later analysis identified candidate immune exposures from TCR beta sequences and from how often those sequences occurred across donors. An earlier analysis of some 500 of the donors used high-throughput TCR beta sequencing to judge whether each TCR beta V gene segment behaved as functional or pseudogenic. Donor age, sex, ethnicity and CMV serostatus were compiled together with the repertoire data. A later genetic analysis took genome-wide SNP genotypes for about 55% of the 666 donors and used that subset as a discovery cohort. All discovery cohort repertoires had been generated on a single sequencing platform. Class I and class II HLA loci were covered by the typing at four-digit resolution. The number of typed donors differed by locus: 629-630 for A, B, C, DRB1 and DQB1; roughly 510 for DQA1; about 600 for DPA1; and about 450 for DPB1. Roughly five DR-DQ haplotypes were handled as single units for association and clustering, since linkage in the cohort was strong. Across 398 genotyped donors of the cohort, an average of approximately 240,000 unique TCR beta nucleotide sequences per donor were sequenced, and 15% to 20% of those sequences were non-productive. Results the study describes overall, beyond this receptor: Correlated functional status among segregating V segments might reflect linkage disequilibrium, but an unknown experimental factor could not be ruled out. Assigning TCR associations to individual alleles was difficult when HLA alleles, especially DR and DQ, strongly co-occurred. A few of the identified cytomegalovirus-associated TCR beta chains were confirmed in vitro to be specific for cytomegalovirus antigens. The presence/absence analyses assumed that sequencing depth was roughly uniform across donors, and that assumption may not be true. According to a later genetic analysis, donors in an Asian-associated ancestry cluster had fewer N-insertions in productive TCRs than the roughly 700-donor mean. An association between a missense DCLRE1C variant and V-gene and J-gene trimming of TCR beta chains was found in a later genetic analysis and replicated in an independent cohort. A cluster of highly shared sequence variants was judged likely to be a technical artifact of the sequencing pipeline. According to a later analysis, most CMV-associated TCR beta chains appeared to be HLA-restricted, and the HLA associations seemed to be driven largely by CMV exposure. While some public TCRs were present in many individuals, most TCR sequences turned up only very rarely across donors. In an earlier analysis of 587 of the donors, most TCR beta V segments appeared in productive rearrangements about 87% or about 30% of the time, broadly matching IMGT annotations. CMV serostatus was the only immune exposure information available for the cohort. According to a later analysis, parvovirus B19, influenza, CMV and Epstein-Barr virus appeared linked to several top co-occurrence clusters. In a later analysis, HLA-associated TCR beta chains showed more clonal expansion and lower generation probabilities than non-associated chains that were equally common. A further reported finding was that TCR beta sequences accurately predicted the HLA-A and HLA-B alleles for most subjects in the first cohort. Because HLA typing was unavailable for some donors at each locus, only the typed subset was used in association tests. In a later analysis, 16,951 TCR beta sequences were associated with specific HLA alleles at a false discovery rate of 0.05. The classifier was reported to diagnose cytomegalovirus status with high specificity and sensitivity in both the original and validation cohorts. The cohort was sequenced for TCR beta chains only, and without alpha or paired-chain data the features that could be detected were limited. The earlier analysis of 587 of the donors excluded over 15 rarely observed V segments, including chromosome 9 orphons, because counts were too low. A total of roughly 160 TCR beta chains were listed by the study as associated with cytomegalovirus. According to a later analysis, TCR association rates differed among HLA loci, with DRB1 alleles showing the most associated TCRs and HLA-C alleles showing the fewest. The authors suggested that the approach could potentially be extended to other disease states and immunological phenotypes. The 87-base-pair reads could not distinguish some IMGT-functional V segments, including TRBV6-2 and TRBV6-3, so those segments were excluded.

Library preparation was by the immunoSEQ multiplex PCR assay. The multiplex PCR relied on a mix of 60 forward primers for TCR Vbeta segments and 13 reverse primers for TCR Jbeta segments. A multiplex PCR assay on genomic DNA amplified the CDR3 region of rearranged TCR beta genes. The Illumina HiSeq System was used to sequence the amplified TCR beta libraries as 87-base-pair reads. The paper's processing steps were these. A later analysis counted 75 million to 100 million unique TCR beta chains across the 650 to 700 repertoires, and 10 million to 12 million of these chains were shared by at least two donors. Raw reads were error-corrected and collapsed into unique sequences with a nearest-neighbor algorithm that merged closely related sequences to remove PCR and sequencing errors. V, D and J gene segments were assigned by aligning CDR3 sequences to IMGT reference sequences. For a sequence to be retained, a match of at least six nucleotides was required to both a V gene segment and a J gene segment. Rearrangements were classified as productive when the CDR3 lacked stop codons and remained in frame with V and J, and all other rearrangements were classified as non-productive. Following IMGT convention, CDR3 was defined as the stretch from the second conserved V-encoded cysteine to the conserved J-encoded phenylalanine. The earlier analysis of around 640 of the donors excluded sequences that lacked an unambiguous match to a single V gene segment. In an earlier analysis of roughly 600 of the donors, a V segment was called functional when productive rearrangements were above 56.7%, and segregating when the standard deviation between donors exceeded 5%. A statistical classification framework was developed to diagnose cytomegalovirus status using the catalog of TCR beta chain sequences. V and J gene assignment, in a later analysis, came from comparing TCR nucleotide sequences with IMGT/GENE-DB human TR gene sequences. Using the TCRdist pipeline, a later analysis assigned CDR3 sequences along with most-parsimonious VDJ recombination scenarios. In a later analysis, each TCR beta chain was defined by its CDR3 amino acid sequence together with its V-gene family, and reads without a unique V-gene family were excluded. A later analysis removed 450 to 600 highly shared, low-generation-probability nucleotide sequences to deal with suspected cross-contamination and a sequencing artifact. For each public chain, a later analysis derived a clonal expansion index from normalized ranks of inferred template counts within each repertoire. In a later analysis, generation probabilities were computed with a VDJ recombination model fitted to out-of-frame rearrangements, and the resulting probabilities were checked against IGoR. Hypergeometric tests were used in a later analysis to score TCR-TCR, TCR-HLA and TCR-CMV co-occurrence, with a repertoire-size bias correction applied to the TCR pairs. In a later analysis, false discovery rates were estimated by permuting HLA or CMV assignments 20 times. In a later analysis, co-occurring TCRs were grouped using DBSCAN, with TCRdist sequence similarity added in when clustering inside HLA-allele-positive subsets. Repertoires with fewer than 30,000 or more than 120,000 public chains were left out of co-occurrence clustering, as were about five repertoires with anomalous nucleotide sharing. The table was pulled from immuneACCESS by TCRdb, which kept in-frame rearrangements only. Such tables lose some clones; where checked, under half of the loss comes from unresolved V genes, and the rest has no known cause. V and J calls and clone size are as listed in that table; D and trimming were resolved from the DNA. The sample records some 120,000 clones, over 9.5% of which are singletons. The ten largest account for 4.6% of the sample.

This clone was detected a few times. Which antigen it targets is not known. No much larger clone is present one base from it, and per-base qualities are unavailable. The cohort was made up of about 610 healthy bone marrow donors. At the time of sampling, every cohort member was nominally healthy, though immune exposures that went unrecorded were likely present. The donor was CMV seropositive and belonged to the group of a few hundred seropositive cohort members. A peripheral blood sample was provided by each donor, and peripheral blood mononuclear cells were used for TCR beta sequencing. Genomic DNA extraction from the blood cell samples was performed with the Qiagen DNeasy Blood Extraction Kit. From cysteine to phenylalanine, the CDR3 is 13 amino acids long. Only the CDR3 DNA stays, 39 bases, in frame from base 1. Sequences MNHNY (CDR1) and SVGAGI (CDR2) are obtained from the germline V gene (reference sequence). V is clipped by 0 bases and J by 8 bases, and the sequence between their germline boundaries is 10 bases long.

The V gene is TRBV6-6 and the J gene is TRBJ1-2; there is no confident call for the D gene. The TCR originated in a woman aged 18-29 years in good health and CMV-seropositive. Sequenced input: PBMCs. The DNA sequence reads TGTGCCAGCAGTTACTCCCGGGGTTGGGGCTACACCTTC. Its translation reads: CASSYSRGWGYTF.